This T cell receptor beta chain originates from a study of cytomegalovirus exposure and HLA in healthy donors. It was with 60 Vbeta and 13 Jbeta primers that the PCR ran. Measured with immunoSEQ multiplex PCR; TCRdb has only the in-frame clones, and not every one. The sample has around 110,000 clones; around 81% are singletons. The germline V gene has CDR1 LGHNA and CDR2 YNFKEQ. The CDR3 has 14 residues. V was shortened by 0 bases and J by 7 bases, with 10 bases between the two germline ends. The chain has TRBV4-2 and TRBJ2-1, with a tentative D call TRBD1 (5 bases). The receptor was derived from a woman between 25 and 40 years old in good health and CMV-seronegative. Sequenced: PBMCs. The CDR3 protein is CASSQDGAFNEQFF. For the CDR3, the DNA is TGTGCCAGCAGCCAAGATGGGGCCTTTAATGAGCAGTTCTTC.